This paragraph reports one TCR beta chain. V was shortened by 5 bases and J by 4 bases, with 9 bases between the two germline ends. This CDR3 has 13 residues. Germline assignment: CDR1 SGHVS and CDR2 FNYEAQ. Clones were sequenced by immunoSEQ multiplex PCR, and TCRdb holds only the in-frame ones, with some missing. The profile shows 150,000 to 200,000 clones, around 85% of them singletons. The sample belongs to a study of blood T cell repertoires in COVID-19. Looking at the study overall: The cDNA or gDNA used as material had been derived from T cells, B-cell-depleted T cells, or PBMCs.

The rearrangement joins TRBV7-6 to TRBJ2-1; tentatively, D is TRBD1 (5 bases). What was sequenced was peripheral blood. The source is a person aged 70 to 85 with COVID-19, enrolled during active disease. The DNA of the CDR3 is TGTGCCAGCAGCGCCGACAGATACAATGAGCAGTTCTTC. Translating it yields CASSADRYNEQFF. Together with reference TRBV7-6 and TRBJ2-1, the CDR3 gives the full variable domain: GAGVSQSPRYKVTKRGQDVALRCDPISGHVSLYWYRQALGQGPEFLTYFNYEAQQDKSGLPNDRFSAERPEGSISTLTIQRTEQRDSAMYRCASSADRYNEQFFGPGTRLTVL.